Sequencing of this TCR beta chain was carried out in a study of T cells in Graves' hyperthyroidism and ophthalmopathy. Overall study: Before treatment of any kind, peripheral blood was taken at initial diagnosis.

Per the germline V gene, CDR1 is KGHSH and CDR2 is LQKENI. J gave up 5 bases and V 3 bases, and 9 bases lay outside the gene matches. This CDR3 region has 17 residues. The investigators amplified TCR beta CDR3 regions from RNA transcripts. The HTBI primer set was used in a first-round RT-PCR of the TCR CDR3. TCRdb passed the multiplex PCR reads through MiXCR, listing each CDR3 protein once. The sample holds roughly 200,000 distinct CDR3 sequences, 18% seen once. This clonotype showed up many times. It was considered stable Graves' hyperthyroidism when ophthalmopathy did not progress within 18 months. It was uncontrolled infection, other autoimmune disease, pregnancy or lactation that excluded patients. PBMCs came from more than 9.5 ml fresh peripheral blood.

This chain links TRBV18 with TRBJ2-3; 12 positions agree with TRBD1. The sample comprised blood. This TCR was recovered from a man aged 35 to 55 with Graves' hyperthyroidism. As DNA, the CDR3 is TGTGCCAGCTCACCCACCCCGGGACAGGGGGCAGGAGATACGCAGTATTTT. Its translation: CASSPTPGQGAGDTQYF.